These 18 T cell receptor beta chains were sequenced from one sample in a study of cytomegalovirus exposure and HLA in healthy donors. The PCR employed 60 Vbeta primers together with 13 Jbeta primers. Method: immunoSEQ multiplex PCR; TCRdb's copy keeps in-frame clones and lacks some. The table has about 81,000 clones, 70% to 85% seen once. The sequencing sample was made of PBMCs. All receptors derive from a man aged 50 to 59 in good health and CMV-seropositive.

The chain uses TRBV5-1 and TRBJ2-1; TRBD2 might be the D (6 bases). Germline CDR1 SGHRS, CDR2 YFSETQ. V was trimmed by 1 base and J by 1 base, leaving 12 bases between them. This CDR3 contains 16 residues. CDR3 amino acids: CASSLTGVVSYNEQFF. The CDR3 DNA reads TGCGCCAGCAGCTTGACGGGAGTGGTATCCTACAATGAGCAGTTCTTC.

The V call is TRBV6-6, the J call TRBJ1-5, with 8 bases aligning to TRBD1. The germline V gene encodes CDR1 MNHNY and CDR2 SVGAGI (reference sequence). V dropped 6 bases and J dropped 1; count of bases not matched to a gene: 5. There are 15 residues in the CDR3. CDR3 DNA: TGTGCCAGCAGCACGGACAGGGTGAGCAATCAGCCCCAGCATTTT. Its translation: CASSTDRVSNQPQHF.

The V gene is TRBV5-4, the J gene TRBJ2-3; 11 positions agree with TRBD2. The V and J ends lost 4 bases and 2 bases, in that order; junction bases with no gene match: 6. The V gene's germline CDR1 is SGHNT and CDR2 YYREEE (reference sequence). The CDR3 sequence is 16 residues long. The CDR3 DNA reads TGTGCCAGCAGCCGAGGGACTAGCGGAGTCACAGATACGCAGTATTTT. As protein: CASSRGTSGVTDTQYF.

This clone was seen once. The V gene is TRBV14, the J gene TRBJ2-1; 12 nucleotides line up with TRBD2. This CDR3 comprises 15 residues. Trimming removed 1 base from V and 12 bases from J; junction bases left unmatched: 7. Germline V gene sequence: CDR1 SGHDN, CDR2 FVKESK. The CDR3 DNA follows: TGTGCCAGCAGCCAAGTCCTAGCGGGAGGGTCGGCGCAGTTCTTC. Encoded protein: CASSQVLAGGSAQFF.

The V and J genes are TRBV5-1 and TRBJ2-7; TRBD2 matches at 11 bases. The CDR3 totals 16 residues. V shed 3 bases and J 2 bases; nucleotides not matched to a gene: 7. The germline V gene encodes CDR1 SGHRS and CDR2 YFSETQ. CDR3 sequence: CASSYHGTSGAYEQYF. As DNA, the CDR3 is TGCGCCAGCAGCTACCACGGGACTAGCGGAGCCTACGAGCAGTACTTC.

The chain joins TRBV13 to TRBJ2-3, with 9 bases identical to TRBD1. V shed 8 bases and J 4 bases; nucleotides not matched to a gene: 1. Germline CDR1 reads PRHDT; CDR2 reads FYEKMQ (reference sequence). This CDR3 is built from 12 residues. CDR3 in amino acids: CASGQGPDTQYF. The CDR3 bases are TGTGCCAGCGGACAGGGGCCAGATACGCAGTATTTT. Full variable domain (rest looked up from reference TRBV13 and TRBJ2-3): AAGVIQSPRHLIKEKRETATLKCYPIPRHDTVYWYQQGPGQDPQFLISFYEKMQSDKGSIPDRFSAQQFSDYHSELNMSSLELGDSALYFCASGQGPDTQYFGPGTRLTVL.

This chain links TRBV13 with TRBJ2-1, with D perhaps TRBD2 (6 bases). Looked up from germline, CDR1 is PRHDT and CDR2 is FYEKMQ (reference sequence). This CDR3 is 12 amino acids long. V lost 5 bases and J lost 14, with 16 bases in between. The CDR3 loop reads CASSERLVEKFF. For the CDR3, the DNA is TGTGCCAGCAGCGAACGACTAGTGGAAAAGTTCTTC.

CDR3 region: CASSPRDSPKGTEAFF. The CDR3, as DNA: TGTGCCAGCTCACCTCGGGACAGCCCGAAGGGGACTGAAGCTTTCTTT. This chain connects TRBV18 to TRBJ1-1; 7 bases agree with TRBD1. From germline, CDR1 is KGHSH and CDR2 LQKENI. V shed 3 bases, J shed 5 bases, and the junction held 12 bases outside the gene matches. The CDR3 consists of 16 residues.

The J gene is TRBJ2-1, the V gene TRBV12-5; no clear D. The CDR3 is 13 residues long. The germline V gene has CDR1 LGHNT and CDR2 FRNRAP. V was trimmed by 8 bases and J by 0 bases, leaving 8 bases between them. CDR3 sequence (DNA): TGTGCTAGTCGAGAGAGCTCCTACAATGAGCAGTTCTTC. As protein: CASRESSYNEQFF.

Worth noting for this clone: The junction does not match germline at one end; this may be a read error. The chain links TRBV7-9 to TRBJ1-4, with 9 bases fitting TRBD1. Germline loops: CDR1 SEHNR, CDR2 FQNEAQ (reference sequence). This CDR3 region has 16 residues. Here the CDR3 reads CSSSVTGQGRNEKLFF. In DNA form, the CDR3 reads TGTTCCAGCAGCGTCACGGGACAGGGTAGGAATGAAAAACTGTTTTTT.

V is TRBV30 and J is TRBJ2-7; the D gene is possibly TRBD2 (5 bases). The CDR3 consists of 12 residues. The V end was cut by 5 bases, the J end by 2 bases, with 10 bases between. Germline V lookup: CDR1 GTSNPN, CDR2 SVGIG (reference sequence). The CDR3 is CAWGREPYEQYF. For the CDR3, the DNA is TGTGCCTGGGGACGGGAACCCTACGAGCAGTACTTC.

V usage is TRBV19 and J usage is TRBJ2-2; D not resolved. Germline V CDR1 and CDR2: LNHDA, SQIVND (reference sequence). The CDR3 has 12 amino acids. Deletions cut 6 bases from V and 4 bases from J, with 6 bases between. CDR3 residues: CASSHITGELFF. As DNA, the CDR3 is TGTGCCAGTAGCCACATCACCGGGGAGCTGTTTTTT.

The chain is built from TRBV9 and TRBJ1-1, with TRBD1 identical over 9 bases. The V and J ends lost 4 bases and 5 bases, in that order; junction bases with no gene match: 12. Germline values: CDR1 SGDLS, CDR2 YYNGEE. The CDR3 covers 16 residues. CDR3 protein: CASSPPTGGLGTEAFF. The CDR3 nucleotides read TGTGCCAGCAGCCCCCCGACAGGGGGGCTCGGTACTGAAGCTTTCTTT.

The rearrangement uses TRBV9 and TRBJ2-3; TRBD2 matches at 13 bases. V dropped 3 bases and J dropped 2; count of bases not matched to a gene: 6. Germline loops: CDR1 SGDLS, CDR2 YYNGEE. There are 17 residues in the CDR3. CDR3 sequence reads: CASSEWGTSGNTDTQYF. As DNA, the CDR3 is TGTGCCAGCAGCGAGTGGGGGACTAGCGGGAACACAGATACGCAGTATTTT. Based on the CDR3 plus reference TRBV9 and TRBJ2-3, the full variable domain is DSGVTQTPKHLITATGQRVTLRCSPRSGDLSVYWYQQSLDQGLQFLIQYYNGEERAKGNILERFSAQQFPDLHSELNLSSLELGDSALYFCASSEWGTSGNTDTQYFGPGTRLTVL.

This clone has only one observation. Compared with germline, one end of the junction differs, possibly owing to a read error. V gene TRBV9 combines with J gene TRBJ2-4, with TRBD2 matching 7 bases. CDR1 is SGDLS, CDR2 YYNGEE, per germline. The CDR3 extends over 13 amino acids. CDR3 residues: CASSFGGGNSQYF. The CDR3 nucleotides are TGTGCCAGCAGCTTTGGGGGGGGAAACAGTCAGTACTTC.

The J gene is TRBJ1-3, the V gene TRBV9; D is undetermined. V shed 0 bases and J shed 0 bases, with 7 bases lying between them. CDR1 SGDLS and CDR2 YYNGEE come from the germline V gene. This CDR3 is 15 amino acids long. The CDR3 spells CASSVGVLSGNTIYF. Here the CDR3 DNA reads TGTGCCAGCAGCGTAGGAGTCCTCTCTGGAAACACCATATATTTT.

The chain is built from TRBV7-3 and TRBJ2-2; 10 nucleotides match TRBD1. The CDR3 length is 17 residues. Germline CDR1 is SGHTA and CDR2 is FQGTGA. The junction had 8 bases not matched to a gene; V was cut back by 1 base and J by 6 bases. In DNA form, the CDR3 reads TGTGCCAGCAGCTTAATCTCCGGGACAGGGGAGCCCGGGGAGCTGTTTTTT. Encoded protein: CASSLISGTGEPGELFF.

This clone is termed medium-sized. The chain joins TRBV23-1 to TRBJ2-7; D ambiguous. TRBV23-1 is an open reading frame whose function is uncertain. The CDR3 contains 11 residues. Trimming stripped 5 bases from V and 4 bases from J, with 6 bases between. CDR3 loop: CASSTTYEQYF. Written as DNA, the CDR3 is TGCGCCAGCAGTACAACATACGAGCAGTACTTC.